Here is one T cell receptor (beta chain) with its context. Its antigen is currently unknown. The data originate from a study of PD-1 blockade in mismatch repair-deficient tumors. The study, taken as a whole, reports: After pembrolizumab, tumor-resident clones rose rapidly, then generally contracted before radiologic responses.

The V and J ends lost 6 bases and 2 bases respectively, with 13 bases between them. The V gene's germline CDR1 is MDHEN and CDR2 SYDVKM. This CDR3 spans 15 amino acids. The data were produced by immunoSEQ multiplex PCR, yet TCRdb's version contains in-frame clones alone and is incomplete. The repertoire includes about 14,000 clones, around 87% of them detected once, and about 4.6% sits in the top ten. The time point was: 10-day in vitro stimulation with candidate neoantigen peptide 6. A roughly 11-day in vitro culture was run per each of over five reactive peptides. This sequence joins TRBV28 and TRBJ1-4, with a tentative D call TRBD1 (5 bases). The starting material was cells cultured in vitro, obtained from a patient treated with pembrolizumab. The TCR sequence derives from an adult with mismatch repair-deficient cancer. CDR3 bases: TGTGCCAGCAGGGGGGTGGGACTGACTAATGAAAAACTGTTTTTT. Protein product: CASRGVGLTNEKLFF. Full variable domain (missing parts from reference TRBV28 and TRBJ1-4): DVKVTQSSRYLVKRTGEKVFLECVQDMDHENMFWYRQDPGLGLRLIYFSYDVKMKEKGDIPEGYSVSREKKERFSLILESASTNQTSMYLCASRGVGLTNEKLFFGSGTQLSVL.